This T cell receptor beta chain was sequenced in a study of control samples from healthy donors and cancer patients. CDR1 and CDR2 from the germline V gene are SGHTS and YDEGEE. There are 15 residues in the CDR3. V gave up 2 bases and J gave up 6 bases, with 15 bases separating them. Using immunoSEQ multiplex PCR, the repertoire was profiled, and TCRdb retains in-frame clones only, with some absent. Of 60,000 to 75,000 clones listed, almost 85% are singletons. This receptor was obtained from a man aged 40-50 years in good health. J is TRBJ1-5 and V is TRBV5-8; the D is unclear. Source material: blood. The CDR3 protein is CASSFGIVKAQPQHF. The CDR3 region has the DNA TGTGCCAGCAGCTTTGGGATCGTCAAAGCTCAGCCCCAGCATTTT.